The clone carrying this TCR beta chain counts as medium-sized. This CDR3 has 11 amino acids. Germline V lookup: CDR1 MNHNS, CDR2 SASEGT. With 4 bases removed from V and 7 bases from J, the gap between germline ends came to 7 bases. TCRdb reanalyzed the PCR reads via MiXCR. Among 23,000 or so clones listed, 20% to 30% were seen once. Among the patients, none had received any treatment before thyroid surgery. The record originates from a study of metastatic and nonmetastatic thyroid tumors. The chain is built from TRBV6-1 and TRBJ1-1; D not resolved. The sequencing input was tumor tissue. This TCR was sampled from a male donor with papillary thyroid cancer or a benign thyroid nodule (not recorded which). Some clones in this sample may be carry-over from other donors' samples. The CDR3 DNA sequence: TGTGCCAGCAGTGGGGCAGATGAAGCTTTCTTT. This codes for CASSGADEAFF.